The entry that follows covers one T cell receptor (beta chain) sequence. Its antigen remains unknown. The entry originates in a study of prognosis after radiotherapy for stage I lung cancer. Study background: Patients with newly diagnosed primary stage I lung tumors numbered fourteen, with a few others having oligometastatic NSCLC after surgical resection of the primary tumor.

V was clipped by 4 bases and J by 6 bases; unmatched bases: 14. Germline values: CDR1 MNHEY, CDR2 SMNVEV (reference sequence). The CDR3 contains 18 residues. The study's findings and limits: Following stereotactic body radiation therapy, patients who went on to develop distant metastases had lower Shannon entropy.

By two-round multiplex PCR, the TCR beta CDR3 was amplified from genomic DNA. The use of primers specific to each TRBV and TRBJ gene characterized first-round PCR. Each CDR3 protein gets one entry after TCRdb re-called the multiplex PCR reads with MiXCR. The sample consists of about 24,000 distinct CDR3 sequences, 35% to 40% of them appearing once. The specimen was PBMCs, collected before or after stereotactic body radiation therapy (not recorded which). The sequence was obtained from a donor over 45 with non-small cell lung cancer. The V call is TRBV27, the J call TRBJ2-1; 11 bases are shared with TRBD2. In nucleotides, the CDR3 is TGTGCCAGCAGTTCCCAAGGTGCCCTAGCGGGAGGACCCAATGAGCAGTTCTTC. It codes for CASSSQGALAGGPNEQFF.